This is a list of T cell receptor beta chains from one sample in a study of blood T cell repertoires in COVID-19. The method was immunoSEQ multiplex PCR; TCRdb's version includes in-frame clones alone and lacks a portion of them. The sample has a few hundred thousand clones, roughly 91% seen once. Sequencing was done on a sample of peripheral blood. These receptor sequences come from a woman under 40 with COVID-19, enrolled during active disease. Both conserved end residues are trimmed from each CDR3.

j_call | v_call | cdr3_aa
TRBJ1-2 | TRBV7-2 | ASSQDRGHYGYT
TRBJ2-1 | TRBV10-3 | AISESTSGGYNEQF
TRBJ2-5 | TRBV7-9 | ASSHRLAGGPQGETQY
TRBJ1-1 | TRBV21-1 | ASSKGQSSVTLGDTEAF
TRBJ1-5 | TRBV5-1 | ASSNGLIPNQPQH
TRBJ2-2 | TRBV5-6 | ASSFHPQNTGELF
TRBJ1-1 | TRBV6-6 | ASSYEALNTEAF
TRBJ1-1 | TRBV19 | ASSPWTGSGTEAF
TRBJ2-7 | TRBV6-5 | ASSPRTGGYEQY
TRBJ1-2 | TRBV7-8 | ASSLGLDSINYGYT
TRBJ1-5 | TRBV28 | AIGQLLHQPQH
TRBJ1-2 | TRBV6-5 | ASSYSSRVGGYT
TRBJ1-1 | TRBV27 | ASSKGQGGMNTEAF
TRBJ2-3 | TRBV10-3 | AISLPDRPSTDTQY
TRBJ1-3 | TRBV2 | ASSAGTASGNTIY
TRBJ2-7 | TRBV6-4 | ASSGQGAREQY
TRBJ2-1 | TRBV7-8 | ASSLHPGQAYNEQF
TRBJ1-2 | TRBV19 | ASSLPPDRADYGYT
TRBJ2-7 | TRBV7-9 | ASSFRQDEQY
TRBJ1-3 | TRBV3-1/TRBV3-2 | ASASQASGNTIY
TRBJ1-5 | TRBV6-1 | ASSEREERPQH
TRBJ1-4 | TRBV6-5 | ASSYEAGATNEKLF
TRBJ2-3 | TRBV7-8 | ASSLLPLAGVRDTQY
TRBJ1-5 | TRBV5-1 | ASSWAPGNQPQH
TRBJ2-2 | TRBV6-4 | ASSDSIYMNTGELF
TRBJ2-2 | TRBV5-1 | ASSLGLAGVTGELF
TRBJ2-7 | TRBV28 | ASSSGGPPYEQY
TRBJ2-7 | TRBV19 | ASSIGSGGYYEQY
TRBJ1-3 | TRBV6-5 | ASSYSTGVGNTIY
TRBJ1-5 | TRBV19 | ASRSDGTLAGPQH
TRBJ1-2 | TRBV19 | ASSGNRGSNYGYT
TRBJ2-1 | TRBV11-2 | ASSLGASPRWYEQF
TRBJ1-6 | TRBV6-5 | ASRDRGYSPLH
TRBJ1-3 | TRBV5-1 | ASSAGTDGNTIY
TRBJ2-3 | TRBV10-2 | ASSESLTVLGDTQY
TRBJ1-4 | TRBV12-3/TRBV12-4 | ASIRQGDEKLF
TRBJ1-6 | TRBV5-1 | ASSLGLSGVISPLH
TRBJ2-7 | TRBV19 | ASSDRGIYEQY
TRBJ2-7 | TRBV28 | ASSLQNWVTYEQY
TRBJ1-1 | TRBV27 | ASRDNRASTEAF
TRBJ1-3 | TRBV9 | ASSARAPTGGNTIY
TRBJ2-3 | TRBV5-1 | ASSRQGVGTDTQY
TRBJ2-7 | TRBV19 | ASSGRGQSVPYEQY
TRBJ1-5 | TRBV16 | ASSQSGQGIQPQH
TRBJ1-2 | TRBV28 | ASSPPDSGYT
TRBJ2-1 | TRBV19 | ATYSGGYNEQF
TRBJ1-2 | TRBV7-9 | ASSSGTNYGYT